These 11 T cell receptor beta chains originate from one sample sequenced in a study of blood T cell repertoires in COVID-19. The method was immunoSEQ multiplex PCR; TCRdb's version includes in-frame clones alone and lacks a portion of them. The table shows 200,000 to 250,000 clones, with just under 85% occurring only once. Source material: PBMCs or T cells enriched from blood (not recorded which). These receptors were taken from a man aged 40-49 years who had recovered from COVID-19.

The V and J genes are TRBV3-1 (or the pseudogene TRBV3-2) and TRBJ2-2; D is unresolved. The V end lost 2 bases, the J end lost 9 bases, and 4 bases lay between the germline ends. The CDR3 loop spans 11 amino acids. The germline V gene has CDR1 LGHDT and CDR2 YNNKEL (reference sequence). CDR3 DNA: TGTGCCAGCAGCCAAAACAGGGAGCTGTTTTTT. Protein product: CASSQNRELFF.

DNA of the CDR3: TGTGCCTGGAGTGTAACTCACTACGAGCAGTACTTC. Amino acid sequence: CAWSVTHYEQYF. The chain couples TRBV30 to TRBJ2-7, with unresolved D. Germline V lookup: CDR1 GTSNPN, CDR2 SVGIG (reference sequence). The CDR3 length is 12 residues. V was clipped by 0 bases and J by 3 bases, with 6 bases between them.

The rearrangement links TRBV2 to TRBJ2-7; 8 positions agree with TRBD1. J gave up 0 bases and V 5 bases, and 6 bases lay outside the gene matches. CDR3 length equals 15 residues. Germline CDR1 SNHLY, CDR2 FYNNEI. The CDR3 loop is CASSPQGAVSYEQYF. CDR3 in DNA: TGTGCCAGCAGTCCTCAGGGGGCCGTCTCCTACGAGCAGTACTTC.

This clone was seen only a few times. J is TRBJ2-7 and V is TRBV3-1 (or the pseudogene TRBV3-2); 7 nucleotides agree with TRBD1. Germline V gene sequence: CDR1 LGHDT, CDR2 YNNKEL (reference sequence). V lost 4 bases and J lost 3; bases outside the gene matches: 6. The CDR3 consists of 14 residues. The CDR3 region is CASSPRTGLYEQYF. Written as DNA, the CDR3 is TGTGCCAGCAGCCCCCGGACAGGACTCTACGAGCAGTACTTC.

The V gene is TRBV4-1, the J gene TRBJ2-3; 7 bases are shared with TRBD1. In germline, CDR1 is MGHRA, CDR2 YSYEKL. After removal of 8 bases from V and 2 bases from J, the junction contained 10 bases not matched to a gene. This CDR3 region has 15 residues. The CDR3 DNA reads TGCGCCAGCCGGCCGGGACAGAGATACACAGATACGCAGTATTTT. Its protein is CASRPGQRYTDTQYF.

The chain employs TRBV29-1 and TRBJ2-7; TRBD1 matches at 7 bases. This CDR3 contains 14 residues. Losses at the gene ends were 4 bases for V and 9 bases for J; bases not matched to a gene: 15. Germline V gene lookup returns CDR1 SQVTM and CDR2 ANQGSEA. The CDR3 sequence is CSVVGDSTASGQYF. The CDR3 DNA reads TGCAGCGTTGTGGGGGACAGCACGGCCAGCGGGCAGTACTTC.

The chain links TRBV5-1 to TRBJ1-6; D gene uncertain. CDR1 is SGHRS and CDR2 is YFSETQ in the germline V gene. V was trimmed by 0 bases and J by 0 bases, leaving 13 bases between them. The CDR3 is 18 amino acids. CDR3 amino acids: CASSLDGQAFSYNSPLHF. CDR3 DNA: TGCGCCAGCAGCTTGGATGGGCAGGCGTTCTCCTATAATTCACCCCTCCACTTT. Full variable domain (remainder filled in from reference TRBV5-1 and TRBJ1-6): KAGVTQTPRYLIKTRGQQVTLSCSPISGHRSVSWYQQTPGQGLQFLFEYFSETQRNKGNFPGRFSGRQFSNSRSEMNVSTLELGDSALYLCASSLDGQAFSYNSPLHFGNGTRLTVT.

V is TRBV2 and J is TRBJ1-3; D might be TRBD1 (5 bases). In germline, CDR1 is SNHLY, CDR2 FYNNEI. The CDR3 is 13 amino acids. V was trimmed by 3 bases and J by 9 bases, leaving 12 bases between them. The CDR3 nucleotides read TGTGCCAGCAGTGAGTTCAGGGAAGCCACCATATATTTT. It encodes CASSEFREATIYF.

This clone has just one count. Other nucleotide sequences from this sample produce the same CDR3. This sequence joins TRBV7-2 and TRBJ1-3, with 8 bases that match TRBD1. The CDR3 has 14 amino acids. V lost 5 bases to trimming and J lost 2 bases; unmatched junction nucleotides: 2. Germline assignment: CDR1 SGHTA and CDR2 FQGNSA. The DNA of the CDR3 is TGTGCCAGCAGCCTACAGGGGGCTGGAAACACCATATATTTT. It yields the protein CASSLQGAGNTIYF.

CDR3 region: CASSKTGTGGFAEAFF. CDR3 DNA sequence: TGCGCCAGCAGTAAAACCGGGACAGGGGGCTTCGCTGAAGCTTTCTTT. V and J are TRBV10-1 and TRBJ1-1; 12 bases agree with TRBD1. Per the germline V gene, CDR1 is WNHNN and CDR2 is SYGVQD (reference sequence). Trimming removed 5 bases from V and 6 bases from J; junction bases left unmatched: 10. The CDR3 sequence is 16 residues long.

The chain combines TRBV7-9 with TRBJ1-1; tentative D call: TRBD1 (6 bases). The CDR3 runs 11 residues. The germline V and J ends were trimmed by 6 bases and 7 bases, with 9 bases remaining between them. Germline V gives CDR1 SEHNR, CDR2 FQNEAQ (reference sequence). This chain's CDR3 is CASRDSFEAFF. The CDR3 DNA reads TGTGCCAGCAGGGACAGTTTTGAAGCTTTCTTT.